This T cell receptor beta chain was profiled in a study of blood T cell repertoires in COVID-19. Overall study: Samples taken during acute and convalescent COVID-19 were collected in the United States, Italy and Spain. T cells, B-cell-depleted T cells, or PBMCs supplied cDNA or gDNA.

With V trimmed by 5 bases and J by 2 bases, 5 bases remained unmatched. This CDR3 comprises 15 residues. Germline V lookup: CDR1 MDHEN, CDR2 SYDVKM. Using immunoSEQ multiplex PCR, the repertoire was profiled, and TCRdb retains in-frame clones only, with some absent. There are 270,000 or so clones in the sample; approximately 91% occur only once, and approximately 2.5% lies in the top ten. Those enrolled, adults aged roughly 18 to 90 years, came from about 24 US areas. In assigning cohorts, the study relied on participant-reported clinical history. The source is a woman in her thirties or forties with acute COVID-19. The chain recombines TRBV28 with TRBJ2-7; 11 bases are shared with TRBD1. Sample: PBMCs or T cells enriched from blood (not recorded which). The DNA of the CDR3 is TGTGCCAGCAGTCCCGGGACAGGGGGGCCCTACGAGCAGTACTTC. Translation: CASSPGTGGPYEQYF. The variable domain in full, completed from reference TRBV28 and TRBJ2-7, reads DVKVTQSSRYLVKRTGEKVFLECVQDMDHENMFWYRQDPGLGLRLIYFSYDVKMKEKGDIPEGYSVSREKKERFSLILESASTNQTSMYLCASSPGTGGPYEQYFGPGTRLTVT.